This TCR beta chain originates from a study of control samples from healthy donors and cancer patients (dated by TCRdb to the early 2020s). The method was the immunoSEQ multiplex PCR assay. What TCRdb holds here is the immuneACCESS table cut down to in-frame rearrangements. Part of the clones is not present; checked against another copy, under half of the missing clones reflect an unresolved V gene, and the others are unexplained. This sample holds approximately 90,000 clones; about 89% were observed only once. Roughly 21% of the sample is taken by the ten largest. CDR1 and CDR2, per the germline V gene (reference sequence), are GTSNPN and SVGIG. From the cysteine through the phenylalanine, the CDR3 covers 15 amino acids. Solely the CDR3 DNA is kept, with 45 bases framed from the first base. The junction carries 11 bases between V and J, which are trimmed by 3 bases and 0 bases respectively. On this clone itself: It lacks a known antigen. No qualities accompany the bases; no much larger clone lies one base away.

Material: blood. The sequence derives from a man aged 25-45 years in good health. The chain was built from TRBV30 and TRBJ2-2, and TRBD1 may be the D gene, going by 5 matching bases. The CDR3 sequence is CAWSPQGSNTGELFF. The DNA is as follows: TGTGCCTGGAGCCCCCAGGGATCGAACACCGGGGAGCTGTTTTTT.